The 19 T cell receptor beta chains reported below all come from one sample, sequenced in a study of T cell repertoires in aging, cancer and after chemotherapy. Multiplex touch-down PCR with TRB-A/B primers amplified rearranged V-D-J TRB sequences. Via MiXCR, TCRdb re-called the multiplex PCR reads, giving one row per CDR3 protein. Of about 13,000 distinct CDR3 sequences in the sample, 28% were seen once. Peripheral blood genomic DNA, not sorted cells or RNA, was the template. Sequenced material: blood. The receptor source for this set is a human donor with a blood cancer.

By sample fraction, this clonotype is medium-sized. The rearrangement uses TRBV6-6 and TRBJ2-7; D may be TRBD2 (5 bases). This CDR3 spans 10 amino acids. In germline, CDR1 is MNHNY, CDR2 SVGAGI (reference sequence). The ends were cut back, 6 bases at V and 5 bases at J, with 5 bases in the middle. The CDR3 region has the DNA TGTGCCAGCAGGGGAGACGAGCAGTACGTC. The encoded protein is CASRGDEQYV.

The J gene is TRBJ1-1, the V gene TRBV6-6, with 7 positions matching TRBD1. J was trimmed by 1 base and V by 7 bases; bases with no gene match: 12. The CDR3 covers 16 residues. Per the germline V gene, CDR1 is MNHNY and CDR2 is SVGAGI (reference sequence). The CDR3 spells CASTFGRGTANTEAFF. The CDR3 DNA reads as TGTGCCAGCACCTTTGGCCGCGGGACAGCGAACACTGAAGCTTTCTTT.

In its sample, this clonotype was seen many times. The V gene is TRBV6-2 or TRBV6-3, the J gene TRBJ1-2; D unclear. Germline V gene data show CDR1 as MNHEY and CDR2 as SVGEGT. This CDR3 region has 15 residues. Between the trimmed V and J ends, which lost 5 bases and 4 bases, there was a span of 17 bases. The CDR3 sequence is CASSPGIPWGYGYTF. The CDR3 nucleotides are TGTGCCAGCAGTCCCGGGATCCCGTGGGGCTATGGCTACACCTTC.

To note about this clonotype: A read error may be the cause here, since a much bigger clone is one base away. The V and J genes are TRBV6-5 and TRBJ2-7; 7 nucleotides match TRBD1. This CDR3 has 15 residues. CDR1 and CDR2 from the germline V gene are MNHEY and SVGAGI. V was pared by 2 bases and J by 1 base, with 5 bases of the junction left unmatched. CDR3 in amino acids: CASSYDHRGSYEQYV. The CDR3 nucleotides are TGTGCCAGCAGTTACGATCACAGGGGATCCTACGAGCAGTACGTC.

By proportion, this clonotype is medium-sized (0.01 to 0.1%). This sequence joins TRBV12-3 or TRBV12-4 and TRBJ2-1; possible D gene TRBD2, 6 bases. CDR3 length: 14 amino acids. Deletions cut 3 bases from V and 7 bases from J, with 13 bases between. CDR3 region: CASSLRTIVNEQFF. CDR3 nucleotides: TGTGCCAGCAGTTTGCGGACTATTGTGAATGAGCAGTTCTTC.

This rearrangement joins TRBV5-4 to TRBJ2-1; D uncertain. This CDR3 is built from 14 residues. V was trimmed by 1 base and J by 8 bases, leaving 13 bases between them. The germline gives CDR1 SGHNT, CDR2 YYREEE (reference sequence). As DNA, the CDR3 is TGTGCCAGCAGCTTGTCGGGCCCCGGAGATGAGCAGTTCTTC. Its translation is CASSLSGPGDEQFF. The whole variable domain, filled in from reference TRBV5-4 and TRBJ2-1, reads ETGVTQSPTHLIKTRGQQVTLRCSSQSGHNTVSWYQQALGQGPQFIFQYYREEENGRGNFPPRFSGLQFPNYSSELNVNALELDDSALYLCASSLSGPGDEQFFGPGTRLTVL.

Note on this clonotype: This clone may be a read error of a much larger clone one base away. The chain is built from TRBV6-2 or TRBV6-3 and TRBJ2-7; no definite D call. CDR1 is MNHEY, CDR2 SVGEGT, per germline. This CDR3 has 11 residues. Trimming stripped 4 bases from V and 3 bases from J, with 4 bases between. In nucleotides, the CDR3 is TGTGCCAGCAGTTCCCTCTACGAGCAGTACTTC. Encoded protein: CASSSLYEQYF.

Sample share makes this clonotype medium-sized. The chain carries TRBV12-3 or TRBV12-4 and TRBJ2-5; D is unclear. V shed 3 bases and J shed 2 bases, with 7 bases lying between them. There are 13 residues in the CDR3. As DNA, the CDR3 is TGTGCCAGCAGTTTGGAGTGGCAAGAGACCCAGTACTTC. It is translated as CASSLEWQETQYF.

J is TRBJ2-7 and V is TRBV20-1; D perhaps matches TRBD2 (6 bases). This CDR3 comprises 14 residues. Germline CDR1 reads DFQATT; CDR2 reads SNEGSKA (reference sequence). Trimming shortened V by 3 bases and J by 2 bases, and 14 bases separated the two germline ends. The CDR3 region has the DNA TGCAGTGCTAGGATGGGCGGGATACCCTACGAGCAGTACGTC. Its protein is CSARMGGIPYEQYV.

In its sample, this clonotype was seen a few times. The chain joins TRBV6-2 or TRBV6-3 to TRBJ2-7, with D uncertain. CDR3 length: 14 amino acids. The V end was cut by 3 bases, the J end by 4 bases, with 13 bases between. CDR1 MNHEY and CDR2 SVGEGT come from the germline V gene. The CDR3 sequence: CASSYSPSSYEQYF. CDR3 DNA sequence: TGTGCCAGCAGTTATTCCCCTAGTTCTTACGAGCAGTACTTC.

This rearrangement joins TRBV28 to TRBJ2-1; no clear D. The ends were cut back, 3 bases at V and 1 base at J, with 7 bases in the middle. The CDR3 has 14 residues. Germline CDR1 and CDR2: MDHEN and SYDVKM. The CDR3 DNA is TGTGCCAGCAGTTTGGACGGTTCCTACAATGAGCAGTTCTTC. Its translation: CASSLDGSYNEQFF.

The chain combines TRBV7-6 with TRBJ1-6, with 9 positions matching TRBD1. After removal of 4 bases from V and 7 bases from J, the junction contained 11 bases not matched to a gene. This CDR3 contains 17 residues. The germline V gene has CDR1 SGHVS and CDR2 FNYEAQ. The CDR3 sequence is CASSSSGQGYGNSPLHF. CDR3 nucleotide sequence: TGTGCCAGCAGCTCCTCCGGACAGGGGTACGGGAATTCACCCCTCCACTTT.

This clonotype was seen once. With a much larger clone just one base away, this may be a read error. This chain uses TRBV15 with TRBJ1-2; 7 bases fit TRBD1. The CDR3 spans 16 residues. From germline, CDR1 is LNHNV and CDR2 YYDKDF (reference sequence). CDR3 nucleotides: TGTGCCAACAGCAGACGTAGACAGGGTTGGAACTATGGCTACACCTTC. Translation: CANSRRRQGWNYGYTF.

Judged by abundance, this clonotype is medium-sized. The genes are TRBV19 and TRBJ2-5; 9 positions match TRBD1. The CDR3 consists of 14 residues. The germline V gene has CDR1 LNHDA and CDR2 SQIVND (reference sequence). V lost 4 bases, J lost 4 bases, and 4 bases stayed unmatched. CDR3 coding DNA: TGTGCCAGTAGTACGAACAGGGGGCGAGAGACCCAGTACTTC. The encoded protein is CASSTNRGRETQYF.

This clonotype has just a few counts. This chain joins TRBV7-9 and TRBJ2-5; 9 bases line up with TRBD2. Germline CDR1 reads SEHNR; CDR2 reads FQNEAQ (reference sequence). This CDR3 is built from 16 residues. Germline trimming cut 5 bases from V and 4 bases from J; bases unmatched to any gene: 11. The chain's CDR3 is CASSLAFRTSVETQYF. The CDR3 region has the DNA TGTGCCAGCAGCCTTGCTTTTCGGACTAGCGTAGAGACCCAGTACTTC.

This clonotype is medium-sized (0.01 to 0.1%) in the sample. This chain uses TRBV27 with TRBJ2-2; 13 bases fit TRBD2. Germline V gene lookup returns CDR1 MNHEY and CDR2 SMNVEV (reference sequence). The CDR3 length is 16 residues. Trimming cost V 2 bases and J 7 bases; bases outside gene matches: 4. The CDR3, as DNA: TGTGCCAGCAGTTTACGACTAGCGGGGGGTGGCGGGGAGCTGTTTTTT. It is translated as CASSLRLAGGGGELFF.

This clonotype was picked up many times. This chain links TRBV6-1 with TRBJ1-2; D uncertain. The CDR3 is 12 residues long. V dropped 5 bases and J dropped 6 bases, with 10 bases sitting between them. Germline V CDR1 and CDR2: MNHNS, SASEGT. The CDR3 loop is CASSQGFDGYTF. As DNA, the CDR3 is TGTGCCAGCAGTCAAGGGTTCGATGGCTACACCTTC.

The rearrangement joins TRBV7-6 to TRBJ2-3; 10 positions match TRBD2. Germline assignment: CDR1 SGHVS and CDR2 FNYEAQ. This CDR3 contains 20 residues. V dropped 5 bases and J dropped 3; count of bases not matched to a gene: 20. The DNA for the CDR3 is TGTGCCAGCAGCATGGGGGGGCTAGCGGGAGCGAGGATGAGTACAGATACGCAGTATTTT. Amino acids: CASSMGGLAGARMSTDTQYF.

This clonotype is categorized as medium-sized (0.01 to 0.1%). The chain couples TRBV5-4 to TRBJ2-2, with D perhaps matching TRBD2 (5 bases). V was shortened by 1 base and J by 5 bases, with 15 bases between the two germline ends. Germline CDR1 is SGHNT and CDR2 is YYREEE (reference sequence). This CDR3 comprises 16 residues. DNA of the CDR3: TGTGCCAGCAGCTTGCAAGCCGCCAGGAGGACCGGGGAGCTGTTTTTT. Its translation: CASSLQAARRTGELFF. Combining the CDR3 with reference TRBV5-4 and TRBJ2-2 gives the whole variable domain ETGVTQSPTHLIKTRGQQVTLRCSSQSGHNTVSWYQQALGQGPQFIFQYYREEENGRGNFPPRFSGLQFPNYSSELNVNALELDDSALYLCASSLQAARRTGELFFGEGSRLTVL.